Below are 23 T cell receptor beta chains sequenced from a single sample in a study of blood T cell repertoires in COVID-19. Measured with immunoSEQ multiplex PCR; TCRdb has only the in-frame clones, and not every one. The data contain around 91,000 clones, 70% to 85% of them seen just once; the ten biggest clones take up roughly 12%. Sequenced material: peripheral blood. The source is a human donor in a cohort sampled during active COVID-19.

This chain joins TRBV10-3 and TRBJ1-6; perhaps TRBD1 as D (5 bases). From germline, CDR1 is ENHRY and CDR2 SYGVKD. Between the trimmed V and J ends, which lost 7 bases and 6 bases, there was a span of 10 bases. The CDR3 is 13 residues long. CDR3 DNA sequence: TGTGCCATCACTTTCGGGGGTAATTCACCCCTCCACTTT. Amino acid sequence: CAITFGGNSPLHF.

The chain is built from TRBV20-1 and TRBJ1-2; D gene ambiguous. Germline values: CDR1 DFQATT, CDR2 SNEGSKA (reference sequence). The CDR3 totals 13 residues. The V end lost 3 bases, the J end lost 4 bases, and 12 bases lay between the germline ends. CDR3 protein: CSASLVEIYGYTF. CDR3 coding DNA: TGCAGTGCTAGTTTGGTTGAGATCTATGGCTACACCTTC.

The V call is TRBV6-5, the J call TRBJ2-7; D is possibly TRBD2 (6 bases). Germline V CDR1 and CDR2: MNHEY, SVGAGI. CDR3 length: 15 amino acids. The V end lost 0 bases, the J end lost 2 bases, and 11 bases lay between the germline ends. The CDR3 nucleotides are TGTGCCAGCAGTTACTCCGGGGGATCCACCTACGAGCAGTACTTC. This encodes CASSYSGGSTYEQYF.

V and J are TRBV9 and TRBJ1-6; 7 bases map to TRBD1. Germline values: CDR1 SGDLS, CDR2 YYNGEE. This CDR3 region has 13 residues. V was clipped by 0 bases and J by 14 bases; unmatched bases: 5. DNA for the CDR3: TGTGCCAGCAGCGTAGGACAGGGCAGTTCCCTCCACTTT. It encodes CASSVGQGSSLHF.

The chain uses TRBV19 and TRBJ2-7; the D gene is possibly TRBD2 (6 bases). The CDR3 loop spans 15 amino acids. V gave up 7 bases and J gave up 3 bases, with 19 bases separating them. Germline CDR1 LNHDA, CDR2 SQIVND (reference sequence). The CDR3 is CASTPGLALGYEQYF. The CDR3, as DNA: TGTGCCAGTACCCCGGGACTGGCATTGGGCTACGAGCAGTACTTC.

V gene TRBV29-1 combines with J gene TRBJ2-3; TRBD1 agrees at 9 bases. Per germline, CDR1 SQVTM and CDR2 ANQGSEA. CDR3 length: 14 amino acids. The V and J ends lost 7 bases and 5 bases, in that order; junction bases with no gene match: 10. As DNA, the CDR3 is TGCAGCGCCAGAACAGGGGGCGTGGAAGATACGCAGTATTTT. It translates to CSARTGGVEDTQYF.

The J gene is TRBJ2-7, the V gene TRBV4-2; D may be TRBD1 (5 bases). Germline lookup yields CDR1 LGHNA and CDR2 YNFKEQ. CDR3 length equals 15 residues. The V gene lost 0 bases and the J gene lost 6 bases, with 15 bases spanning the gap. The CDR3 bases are TGTGCCAGCAGCCAAGACATCGGACAAGACCCCGAGCAGTACTTC. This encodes CASSQDIGQDPEQYF.

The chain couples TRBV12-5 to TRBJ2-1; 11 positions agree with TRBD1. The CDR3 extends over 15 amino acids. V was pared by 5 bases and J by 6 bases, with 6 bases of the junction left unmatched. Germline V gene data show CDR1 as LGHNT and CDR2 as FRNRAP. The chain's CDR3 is CASGLGTGGGNEQFF. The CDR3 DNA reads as TGTGCTAGTGGTCTAGGGACAGGGGGGGGCAATGAGCAGTTCTTC.

In DNA form, the CDR3 reads TGCGCCAGCAGCCGAGCCCGAAACTCCTACAATGAGCAGTTCTTC. It codes for CASSRARNSYNEQFF. The chain couples TRBV4-3 to TRBJ2-1; D unclear. The V gene's germline CDR1 is LGHNA and CDR2 YSLEER. V gave up 4 bases and J gave up 0 bases, with 10 bases separating them. The CDR3 sequence is 15 residues long.

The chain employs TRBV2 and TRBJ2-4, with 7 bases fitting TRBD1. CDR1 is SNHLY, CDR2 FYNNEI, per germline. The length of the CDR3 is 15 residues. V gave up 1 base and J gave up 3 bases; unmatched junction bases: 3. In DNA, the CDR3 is TGTGCCAGCAGTGAAGGAGACAGGGTCAAAAACATTCAGTACTTC. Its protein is CASSEGDRVKNIQYF.

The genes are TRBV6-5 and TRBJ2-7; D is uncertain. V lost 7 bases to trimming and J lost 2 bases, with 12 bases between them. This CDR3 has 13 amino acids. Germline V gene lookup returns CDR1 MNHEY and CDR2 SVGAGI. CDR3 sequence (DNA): TGTGCCAGCACCCGCAGCGCCGCCTACGAGCAGTACTTC. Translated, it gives CASTRSAAYEQYF.

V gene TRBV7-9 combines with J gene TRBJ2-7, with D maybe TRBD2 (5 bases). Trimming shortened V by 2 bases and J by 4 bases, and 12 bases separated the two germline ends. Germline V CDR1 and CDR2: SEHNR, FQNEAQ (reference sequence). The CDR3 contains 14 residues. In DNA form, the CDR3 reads TGTGCCAGCAGCTTACCAGGACTGTCTTACGAGCAGTACTTC. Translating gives CASSLPGLSYEQYF.

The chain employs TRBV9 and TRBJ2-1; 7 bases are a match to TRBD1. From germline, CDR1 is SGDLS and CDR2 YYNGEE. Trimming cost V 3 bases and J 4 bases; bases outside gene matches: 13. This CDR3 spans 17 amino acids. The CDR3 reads CASSARTGEGGYNEQFF. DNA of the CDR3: TGTGCCAGCAGCGCCCGTACAGGGGAAGGCGGGTACAATGAGCAGTTCTTC. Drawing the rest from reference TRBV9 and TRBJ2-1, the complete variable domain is DSGVTQTPKHLITATGQRVTLRCSPRSGDLSVYWYQQSLDQGLQFLIQYYNGEERAKGNILERFSAQQFPDLHSELNLSSLELGDSALYFCASSARTGEGGYNEQFFGPGTRLTVL.

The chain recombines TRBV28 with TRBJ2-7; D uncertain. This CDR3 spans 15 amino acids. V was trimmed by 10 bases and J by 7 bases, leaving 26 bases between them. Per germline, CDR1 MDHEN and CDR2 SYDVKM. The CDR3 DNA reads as TGTGCCACCCGAACGTATCCCGGTGGAGCGCAGGAGCAGTACTTC. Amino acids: CATRTYPGGAQEQYF.

CDR3 residues: CASSLSGSQPQHF. DNA for the CDR3: TGTGCCAGCAGTTTATCGGGGAGTCAGCCCCAGCATTTT. This chain connects TRBV27 to TRBJ1-5; no firm D call. V lost 0 bases and J lost 6, with 6 bases in between. CDR3 size: 13 residues. Germline CDR1 MNHEY, CDR2 SMNVEV (reference sequence).

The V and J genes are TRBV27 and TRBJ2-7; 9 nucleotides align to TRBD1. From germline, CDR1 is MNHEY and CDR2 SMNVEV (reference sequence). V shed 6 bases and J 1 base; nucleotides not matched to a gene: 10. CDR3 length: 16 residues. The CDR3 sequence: CASRRSTGTGSYEQYF. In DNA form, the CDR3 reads TGTGCCAGCAGGCGGAGTACCGGGACAGGGTCCTACGAGCAGTACTTC.

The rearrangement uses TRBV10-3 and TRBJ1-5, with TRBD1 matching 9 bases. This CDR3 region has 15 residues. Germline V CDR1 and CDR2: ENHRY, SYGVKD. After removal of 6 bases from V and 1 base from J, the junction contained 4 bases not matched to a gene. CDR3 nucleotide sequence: TGTGCCATCAGCCGAGGGACAGGGAGCAATCAGCCCCAGCATTTT. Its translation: CAISRGTGSNQPQHF.

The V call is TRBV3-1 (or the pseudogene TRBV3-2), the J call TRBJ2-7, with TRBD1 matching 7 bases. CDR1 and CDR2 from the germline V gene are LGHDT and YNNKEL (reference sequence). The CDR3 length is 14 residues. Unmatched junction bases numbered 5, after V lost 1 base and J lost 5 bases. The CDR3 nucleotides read TGTGCCAGCAGCCAAGCTGACAGGGACCACGAGCAGTACTTC. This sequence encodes CASSQADRDHEQYF.

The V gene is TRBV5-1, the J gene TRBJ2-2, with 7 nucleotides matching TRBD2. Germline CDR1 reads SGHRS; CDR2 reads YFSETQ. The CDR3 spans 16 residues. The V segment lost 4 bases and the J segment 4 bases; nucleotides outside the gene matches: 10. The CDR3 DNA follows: TGCGCCAGCAGCCCCCGTTCGACTAGCTCCACCGGGGAGCTGTTTTTT. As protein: CASSPRSTSSTGELFF.

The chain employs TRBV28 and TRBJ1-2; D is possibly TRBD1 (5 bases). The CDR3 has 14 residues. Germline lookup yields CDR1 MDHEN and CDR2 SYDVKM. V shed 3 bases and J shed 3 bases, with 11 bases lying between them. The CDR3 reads CASSFGTPYYGYTF. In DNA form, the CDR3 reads TGTGCCAGCAGTTTTGGGACTCCATACTATGGCTACACCTTC.

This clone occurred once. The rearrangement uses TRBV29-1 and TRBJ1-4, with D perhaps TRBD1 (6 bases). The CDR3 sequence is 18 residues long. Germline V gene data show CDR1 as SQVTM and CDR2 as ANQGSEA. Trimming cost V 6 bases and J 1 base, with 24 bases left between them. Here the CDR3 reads CSVLLYNRVKETNEKLFF. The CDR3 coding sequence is TGCAGCGTCCTCCTTTACAACAGGGTTAAGGAAACTAATGAAAAACTGTTTTTT.

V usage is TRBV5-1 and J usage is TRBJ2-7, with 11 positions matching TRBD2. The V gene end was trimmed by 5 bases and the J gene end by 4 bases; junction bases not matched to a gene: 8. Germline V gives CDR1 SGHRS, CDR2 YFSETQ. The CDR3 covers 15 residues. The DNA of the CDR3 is TGCGCCAGCAGAGTAGGGACTAGCGGAAATTACGAGCAGTACTTC. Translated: CASRVGTSGNYEQYF. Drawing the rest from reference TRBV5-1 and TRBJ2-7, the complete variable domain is KAGVTQTPRYLIKTRGQQVTLSCSPISGHRSVSWYQQTPGQGLQFLFEYFSETQRNKGNFPGRFSGRQFSNSRSEMNVSTLELGDSALYLCASRVGTSGNYEQYFGPGTRLTVT.

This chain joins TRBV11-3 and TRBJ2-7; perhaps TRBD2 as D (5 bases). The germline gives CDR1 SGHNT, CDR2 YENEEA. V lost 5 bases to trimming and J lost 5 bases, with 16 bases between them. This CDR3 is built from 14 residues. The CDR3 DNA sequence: TGTGCCAGCAGCCTCCGGGGATGGGAGAACGAGCAGTACTTC. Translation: CASSLRGWENEQYF. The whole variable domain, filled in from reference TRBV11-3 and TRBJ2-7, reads EAGVVQSPRYKIIEKKQPVAFWCNPISGHNTLYWYLQNLGQGPELLIRYENEEAVDDSQLPKDRFSAERLKGVDSTLKIQPAELGDSAVYLCASSLRGWENEQYFGPGTRLTVT.